This TCR beta chain was identified in a study of identical twins. Unique molecular identifiers were present on the cDNA, and a universal primer site came from template switching. In TCRdb, the 5' RACE reads were re-called with MiXCR into one record per CDR3 protein. The table shows approximately 630,000 distinct CDR3 sequences, with just over 7% occurring only once. Looked up from germline, CDR1 is MNHNS and CDR2 is SASEGT. This CDR3 is 16 amino acids long. Trimming took 4 bases from V and 2 from J, leaving 17 bases between them. These records were also assigned to another study, of yellow fever vaccine responses in identical twins.

The V call is TRBV6-1, the J call TRBJ1-2; TRBD1 might be the D (6 bases). The material sequenced was PBMCs. The clonotype originates from a woman in her late teens or twenties in good health. The chain's CDR3 is CASSASGQQGNYGYTF. CDR3 nucleotides: TGTGCCAGCAGTGCCTCAGGTCAGCAGGGGAACTATGGCTACACCTTC.